The 21 T cell receptor beta chains given below trace back to one sample, sequenced in a study of identical twins. Via MiXCR, TCRdb re-called the 5' RACE reads, giving one row per CDR3 protein. This sample has 1.5 million to 2 million distinct CDR3 sequences, with more than 30% found just once. Sequencing used cord blood. These receptors came from a newborn girl in good health.

J is TRBJ1-1 and V is TRBV29-1; D unresolved. V lost 0 bases, J lost 0 bases, and 8 bases lay in between. The germline CDR1 and CDR2 sequences are SQVTM and ANQGSEA. This CDR3 contains 14 residues. The CDR3 DNA is TGCAGCGTTGAAGAAGAGGGTGTGAACACTGAAGCTTTCTTT. Its translation: CSVEEEGVNTEAFF. The entire variable domain, with the rest obtained from reference TRBV29-1 and TRBJ1-1, is as follows: SAVISQKPSRDICQRGTSLTIQCQVDSQVTMMFWYRQQPGQSLTLIATANQGSEATYESGFVIDKFPISRPNLTFSTLTVSNMSPEDSSIYLCSVEEEGVNTEAFFGQGTRLTVV.

The V gene is TRBV16, the J gene TRBJ2-1, with 9 bases that match TRBD2. Germline trimming cut 1 base from V and 5 bases from J; bases unmatched to any gene: 6. CDR1 and CDR2 from the germline V gene are KGHSY and FQNENV. The CDR3 consists of 16 residues. The CDR3 region has the DNA TGTGCCAGCAGCCAATTGGCGGGGGGGGTGGACAATGAGCAGTTCTTC. Encoded protein: CASSQLAGGVDNEQFF.

J is TRBJ1-2 and V is TRBV7-9; 8 positions match TRBD1. V shed 5 bases, J shed 5 bases, and the junction held 16 bases outside the gene matches. The CDR3 spans 17 residues. Germline V CDR1 and CDR2: SEHNR, FQNEAQ (reference sequence). CDR3 region: CASSPNLGQGRGYGYTF. CDR3 nucleotide sequence: TGTGCCAGCAGCCCCAACCTTGGACAGGGCCGAGGGTATGGCTACACCTTC.

The chain couples TRBV28 to TRBJ2-1, with 13 bases that match TRBD2. The DNA end is a closer match to TRBJ2-7, so the J assignment may be wrong. CDR1 and CDR2 from the germline V gene are MDHEN and SYDVKM. The CDR3 length is 12 residues. In nucleotides, the CDR3 is TGTGCCACGGGACTAGCGGGGACTGAGCAGTACTTC. Translated: CATGLAGTEQYF.

Ten or more counts support this clonotype. V gene TRBV20-1 combines with J gene TRBJ2-7; 10 nucleotides agree with TRBD2. Germline V lookup: CDR1 DFQATT, CDR2 SNEGSKA (reference sequence). The V segment lost 7 bases and the J segment 2 bases; nucleotides outside the gene matches: 2. The CDR3 is made up of 12 amino acids. In DNA, the CDR3 is TGCAGTGGCACTAGCGGGGCCTACGAGCAGTACTTC. Residues: CSGTSGAYEQYF.

The V gene is TRBV25-1, the J gene TRBJ2-7, with 13 bases identical to TRBD2. The CDR3 extends over 16 amino acids. Germline V lookup: CDR1 MGHDK, CDR2 SYGVNS. V shed 6 bases, J shed 5 bases, and the junction held 10 bases outside the gene matches. Here the CDR3 DNA reads TGTGCCAGCAGAATGACAGGACTAGCGGGAGCCAACGAGCAGTACTTC. Translated: CASRMTGLAGANEQYF.

The J gene is TRBJ1-2, the V gene TRBV29-1; tentatively, D is TRBD1 (5 bases). V was trimmed by 0 bases and J by 8 bases, leaving 13 bases between them. This CDR3 region has 13 residues. Germline loops: CDR1 SQVTM, CDR2 ANQGSEA. CDR3 in amino acids: CSVEERQGAGYTF. Here the CDR3 DNA reads TGCAGCGTTGAAGAGCGTCAGGGTGCAGGCTACACCTTC. The full variable domain, rest sourced from reference TRBV29-1 and TRBJ1-2, is SAVISQKPSRDICQRGTSLTIQCQVDSQVTMMFWYRQQPGQSLTLIATANQGSEATYESGFVIDKFPISRPNLTFSTLTVSNMSPEDSSIYLCSVEERQGAGYTFGSGTRLTVV.

The chain uses TRBV7-9 and TRBJ2-7; D possibly corresponds to TRBD2 (5 bases). This CDR3 contains 15 residues. In germline, CDR1 is SEHNR, CDR2 FQNEAQ (reference sequence). Trimming pared 4 bases from V and 5 bases from J, leaving 18 bases between. Here the CDR3 reads CASSSLGGRPNEQYF. The CDR3, as DNA: TGTGCCAGCAGCTCACTAGGAGGACGTCCTAACGAGCAGTACTTC.

This clonotype occurred a few times. In DNA, the CDR3 is TGTGCCAGCAGCCAAGGAGTGGGACTAGCCGCGTCCCCAGATACGCAGTATTTT. Its translation is CASSQGVGLAASPDTQYF. The chain links TRBV4-2 to TRBJ2-3, with 9 bases aligning to TRBD2. CDR1 LGHNA and CDR2 YNFKEQ come from the germline V gene. The CDR3 loop spans 18 amino acids. Unmatched junction bases numbered 12, after V lost 1 base and J lost 4 bases.

The V call is TRBV29-1, the J call TRBJ2-5; no firm D call. The length of the CDR3 is 12 residues. Per the germline V gene, CDR1 is SQVTM and CDR2 is ANQGSEA. With 6 bases removed from V and 2 bases from J, the gap between germline ends came to 10 bases. CDR3 amino acids: CSVDGVQETQYF. In DNA, the CDR3 is TGCAGCGTCGATGGAGTTCAAGAGACCCAGTACTTC.

This clonotype was seen only a few times. V usage is TRBV3-1 and J usage is TRBJ1-2, with D perhaps TRBD1 (5 bases). The CDR3 consists of 14 residues. V dropped 4 bases and J dropped 8 bases, with 17 bases sitting between them. Germline V lookup: CDR1 LGHDT, CDR2 YNNKEL (reference sequence). CDR3 amino acids: CASSPRDGPKGYTF. Written as DNA, the CDR3 is TGTGCCAGCAGCCCCCGGGACGGACCTAAGGGCTACACCTTC.

This clonotype was observed a few times. The chain joins TRBV2 to TRBJ1-2, with TRBD1 as a possible D gene (5 bases). The CDR3 extends over 13 amino acids. The V end was cut by 9 bases, the J end by 7 bases, with 18 bases between. CDR1 SNHLY and CDR2 FYNNEI come from the germline V gene. The CDR3: CARGGEGSSGYTF. CDR3 DNA: TGTGCCAGGGGGGGTGAGGGATCCAGTGGCTACACCTTC.

This clonotype was observed a few times. V usage is TRBV10-3 and J usage is TRBJ2-7; 7 bases line up with TRBD1. The CDR3 is made up of 15 amino acids. The V and J ends lost 4 bases and 2 bases, in that order; junction bases with no gene match: 8. CDR1 and CDR2 from the germline V gene are ENHRY and SYGVKD. This CDR3 is CAISVPSRGTYEQYF. CDR3 DNA sequence: TGTGCCATCAGTGTTCCTTCCAGGGGGACCTACGAGCAGTACTTC.

The genes are TRBV27 and TRBJ1-1, with TRBD1 matching over 9 bases. With V trimmed by 4 bases and J by 3 bases, 12 bases remained unmatched. CDR1 and CDR2 from the germline V gene are MNHEY and SMNVEV (reference sequence). There are 17 residues in the CDR3. In DNA form, the CDR3 reads TGTGCCAGCAGTTCTGCCGGGACAGGGCGTATGGACACTGAAGCTTTCTTT. Encoded protein: CASSSAGTGRMDTEAFF.

This rearrangement joins TRBV2 to TRBJ2-7, with 8 bases fitting TRBD2. The J call may not be correct, given that the DNA end is closer to TRBJ2-5. CDR1 is SNHLY, CDR2 FYNNEI, per germline. The CDR3 has 15 residues. The CDR3: CASRRGSGRSETQYF. The CDR3 DNA is TGTGCCAGCAGAAGGGGAAGCGGGAGATCAGAGACCCAGTACTTC.

V and J are TRBV7-9 and TRBJ1-4; TRBD1 aligns across 8 bases. The CDR3 extends over 17 amino acids. V was clipped by 0 bases and J by 5 bases; unmatched bases: 8. The germline V gene encodes CDR1 SEHNR and CDR2 FQNEAQ (reference sequence). The CDR3 here is CASSLATNRGSNEKLFF. The CDR3 region has the DNA TGTGCCAGCAGCTTAGCCACGAACAGGGGGAGCAATGAAAAACTGTTTTTT.

A few counts support this clonotype. The chain uses TRBV24-1 and TRBJ2-7; possibly TRBD2 for D (5 bases). The CDR3 totals 14 residues. V dropped 5 bases and J dropped 2 bases, with 12 bases sitting between them. CDR1 and CDR2 (germline): KGHDR, SFDVKD. CDR3 sequence (DNA): TGTGCCACCAGTGCAGGAGGCGTTCCCTACGAGCAGTACTTC. This gives the protein CATSAGGVPYEQYF.

The chain joins TRBV27 to TRBJ2-7, with 9 bases fitting TRBD1. CDR3 length: 14 residues. The trim removed 7 bases at V and 1 base at J, leaving 5 bases unmatched. Per the germline V gene, CDR1 is MNHEY and CDR2 is SMNVEV (reference sequence). The CDR3 spells CASNPQGASYEQYF. The CDR3 DNA follows: TGTGCCAGCAACCCACAGGGGGCTTCCTACGAGCAGTACTTC.

The sample holds a few counts of this clonotype. The chain employs TRBV6-1 and TRBJ1-4; tentatively, D is TRBD1 (6 bases). The CDR3 has 17 amino acids. The V end lost 5 bases, the J end lost 0 bases, and 16 bases lay between the germline ends. From germline, CDR1 is MNHNS and CDR2 SASEGT. Here the CDR3 reads CASSPTWTAATNEKLFF. CDR3 bases: TGTGCCAGCAGTCCCACCTGGACAGCCGCAACTAATGAAAAACTGTTTTTT.

This clonotype was seen a handful of times. This chain uses TRBV5-6 with TRBJ1-1; TRBD1 matches at 7 bases. The trim removed 3 bases at V and 0 bases at J, leaving 5 bases unmatched. Per the germline V gene, CDR1 is SGHDT and CDR2 is YYEEEE. This CDR3 has 15 residues. The CDR3 nucleotides read TGTGCCAGCAGCTCCACAGGGGTCCTGAACACTGAAGCTTTCTTT. Its protein product is CASSSTGVLNTEAFF.

This rearrangement joins TRBV7-2 to TRBJ2-7; D is tentatively TRBD1 or TRBD2 (6 bases each). Germline loops: CDR1 SGHTA, CDR2 FQGNSA. V gave up 5 bases and J gave up 6 bases, with 20 bases separating them. CDR3 length: 15 amino acids. CDR3: CASSPRWGAAGEQYF. Here the CDR3 DNA reads TGTGCCAGCAGCCCCCGGTGGGGGGCGGCTGGCGAGCAGTACTTC.